This is a list of T cell receptor beta chains from one sample in a study of monozygotic twins with inflammatory bowel disease. TCRdb reprocessed the 5' RACE reads and stores each CDR3 protein as one record, lacking DNA. This sample's clone table lists fewer than 400,000 distinct CDR3 sequences. The sample consisted of blood. These receptors were collected from a human donor with ulcerative colitis or Crohn's disease, or a healthy co-twin of an affected twin (not recorded which). The CDR3 runs from the conserved cysteine through the conserved F or W. Each record gives: J gene, V gene, CDR3 protein.

J gene: TRBJ1-5
V gene: TRBV20-1
CDR3 protein: CSAKKGASSNQPQHF

J gene: TRBJ1-6
V gene: TRBV27
CDR3 protein: CASSSAGTGHSPLHF

J gene: TRBJ2-5
V gene: TRBV5-1
CDR3 protein: CASSPGALSMGETQYF

J gene: TRBJ2-7
V gene: TRBV7-2
CDR3 protein: CASSLLSTYEQYF

J gene: TRBJ2-1
V gene: TRBV20-1
CDR3 protein: CSAPDSGINEQFF

J gene: TRBJ2-7
V gene: TRBV27
CDR3 protein: CASSPKGIRKEGRGYEQYF

J gene: TRBJ2-7
V gene: TRBV12-3/TRBV12-4
CDR3 protein: CASSLQGVFYEQYF

J gene: TRBJ2-7
V gene: TRBV28
CDR3 protein: CASSPGGGSYEQYF

J gene: TRBJ1-2
V gene: TRBV7-2
CDR3 protein: CASSLEVNYGYTF

J gene: TRBJ2-7
V gene: TRBV7-2
CDR3 protein: CASSLTSSYDEQYF

J gene: TRBJ2-1
V gene: TRBV10-3
CDR3 protein: CAIRGTSGRNNEQFF

J gene: TRBJ2-1
V gene: TRBV28
CDR3 protein: CASSFYPDYNEQFF

J gene: TRBJ1-5
V gene: TRBV7-2
CDR3 protein: CASSPGGGPTNQPQHF

J gene: TRBJ2-3
V gene: TRBV10-3
CDR3 protein: CAISGGSGHTDTQYF

J gene: TRBJ2-3
V gene: TRBV7-2
CDR3 protein: CASSVSTDTQYF

J gene: TRBJ2-1
V gene: TRBV28
CDR3 protein: CASSPHSGPTYNEQFF

J gene: TRBJ2-3
V gene: TRBV7-3
CDR3 protein: CASSSLATSTDTQYF

J gene: TRBJ2-1
V gene: TRBV14
CDR3 protein: CASSTGLARNNEQFF

J gene: TRBJ2-7
V gene: TRBV9
CDR3 protein: CASSVAFGTYEQYF

J gene: TRBJ2-7
V gene: TRBV5-6
CDR3 protein: CASSLNRPGFMKGLYEQYF

J gene: TRBJ2-6
V gene: TRBV7-2
CDR3 protein: CASSEGSSSGANVLTF

J gene: TRBJ2-1
V gene: TRBV12-3/TRBV12-4
CDR3 protein: CASSLLAGTTRQFF

J gene: TRBJ1-2
V gene: TRBV20-1
CDR3 protein: CSAITGTGGYGYTF

J gene: TRBJ1-2
V gene: TRBV30
CDR3 protein: CAWSARGGYTF

J gene: TRBJ2-7
V gene: TRBV7-2
CDR3 protein: CASSPGQGKRYYEQYF

J gene: TRBJ2-1
V gene: TRBV6-2/TRBV6-3
CDR3 protein: CASKISTGWEQFF

J gene: TRBJ1-5
V gene: TRBV27
CDR3 protein: CASSLIGQGNQPQHF

J gene: TRBJ1-6
V gene: TRBV28
CDR3 protein: CATGINNSPLHF

J gene: TRBJ2-7
V gene: TRBV11-2
CDR3 protein: CASSRPPRGEQYF

J gene: TRBJ1-1
V gene: TRBV9
CDR3 protein: CASSTDGDEAFF

J gene: TRBJ1-1
V gene: TRBV11-2
CDR3 protein: CASSLVPRTEAFF

J gene: TRBJ1-1
V gene: TRBV28
CDR3 protein: CASSLRVLTEAFF

J gene: TRBJ1-4
V gene: TRBV7-9
CDR3 protein: CASSLGEGEKLFF

J gene: TRBJ1-3
V gene: TRBV27
CDR3 protein: CASRPSRRNTIYF

J gene: TRBJ1-1
V gene: TRBV7-2
CDR3 protein: CASSLFGGSVGVTFF

J gene: TRBJ2-2
V gene: TRBV6-5
CDR3 protein: CASSYQGASMGELFF

J gene: TRBJ2-5
V gene: TRBV11-2
CDR3 protein: CASTQDWLAGGRGETQYF

J gene: TRBJ2-6
V gene: TRBV2
CDR3 protein: CASRAASGANVLTF

J gene: TRBJ2-1
V gene: TRBV6-2/TRBV6-3
CDR3 protein: CASSYSTEYNEQFF

J gene: TRBJ2-1
V gene: TRBV5-4
CDR3 protein: CASAFGGAVYNEQFF

J gene: TRBJ1-2
V gene: TRBV7-8
CDR3 protein: CASSFGIPGGYTF

J gene: TRBJ1-5
V gene: TRBV12-3/TRBV12-4
CDR3 protein: CASSTGQAGNQPQHF

J gene: TRBJ1-6
V gene: TRBV12-3/TRBV12-4
CDR3 protein: CASSIRSPLHF

J gene: TRBJ2-1
V gene: TRBV6-5
CDR3 protein: CASSSVYNEQFF

J gene: TRBJ2-7
V gene: TRBV6-6
CDR3 protein: CASTSTETYEQYF

J gene: TRBJ2-4
V gene: TRBV11-2
CDR3 protein: CATNWGGGPLNIQYF

J gene: TRBJ1-5
V gene: TRBV29-1
CDR3 protein: CSTSAGTGNQPQHF

J gene: TRBJ2-7
V gene: TRBV4-3
CDR3 protein: CVSSQSTGALYEQYF

J gene: TRBJ2-1
V gene: TRBV5-1
CDR3 protein: CASSFPTTGDNEQFF

J gene: TRBJ2-2
V gene: TRBV5-1
CDR3 protein: CASSPRVGTNTGELFF

J gene: TRBJ1-1
V gene: TRBV7-2
CDR3 protein: CASSPRRSLTEAFF

J gene: TRBJ2-1
V gene: TRBV9
CDR3 protein: CASSVAPGTYNEQFF

J gene: TRBJ2-3
V gene: TRBV11-3
CDR3 protein: CASSSGLAATDTQYF

J gene: TRBJ2-5
V gene: TRBV10-2
CDR3 protein: CASTGAAGETQYF

J gene: TRBJ2-5
V gene: TRBV28
CDR3 protein: CASSRTRGRKIQETQYF

J gene: TRBJ2-3
V gene: TRBV11-2
CDR3 protein: CASSPRASGGAGRDTQYF

J gene: TRBJ1-2
V gene: TRBV12-3/TRBV12-4
CDR3 protein: CASSSGASFYGYTF

J gene: TRBJ2-1
V gene: TRBV30
CDR3 protein: CAWSVPAGKNNEQFF

J gene: TRBJ2-7
V gene: TRBV6-2/TRBV6-3
CDR3 protein: CASQARYEQYF

J gene: TRBJ1-5
V gene: TRBV6-5
CDR3 protein: CASSSQGGVRGNQPQHF